This T cell receptor (beta chain) was retrieved from a study of cytomegalovirus exposure and HLA in healthy donors. Here immunoSEQ multiplex PCR was the method, and the copy in TCRdb shows in-frame clones only, minus some. The sample holds some 140,000 clones; 75% to 90% are singletons and the top ten take about a fifth. Turning to this clone: Sequence at one end of the junction differs from germline and may be a read error.

This CDR3 comprises 12 residues. V and J are TRBV5-3 and TRBJ1-2; D gene uncertain. TRBV5-3 is identified as an open reading frame with a role that is uncertain. Sequencing was done on a sample of PBMCs. The clonotype was recovered from a young man in good health and CMV-seropositive. The CDR3 region is CASSWGGNGYTF. CDR3 in DNA: TGTGCCAGCAGCTGGGGAGGGAATGGCTACACCTTC.